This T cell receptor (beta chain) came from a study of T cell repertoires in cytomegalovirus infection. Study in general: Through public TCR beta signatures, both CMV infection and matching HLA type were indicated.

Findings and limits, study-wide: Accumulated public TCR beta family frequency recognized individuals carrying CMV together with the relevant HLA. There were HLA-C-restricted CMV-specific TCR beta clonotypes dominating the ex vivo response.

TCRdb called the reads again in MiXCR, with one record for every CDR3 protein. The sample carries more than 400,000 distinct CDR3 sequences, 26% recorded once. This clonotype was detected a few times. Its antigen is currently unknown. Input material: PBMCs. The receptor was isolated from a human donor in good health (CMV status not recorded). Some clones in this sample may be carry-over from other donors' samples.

CDR3 DNA sequence: TGTGCCAGCAGTGAAGGACGTGGCAGGGCCCTAAGCAATCAGCCCCAGCATTTT. Protein: CASSEGRGRALSNQPQHF. J is TRBJ1-5 and V is TRBV6-1; the D gene is possibly TRBD1 (5 bases). There are 18 residues in the CDR3. V dropped 1 base and J dropped 1 base, with 17 bases sitting between them. The germline CDR1 and CDR2 sequences are MNHNS and SASEGT.